This T cell receptor (beta chain) is from a study of OX40 agonist ivuxolimab in advanced cancers. Profiled with immunoSEQ multiplex PCR; TCRdb holds only in-frame clones, not every one. Of 30,000 to 40,000 clones in the sample, 92% are singletons; the top ten hold about 20%. There are 16 residues in the CDR3. The V gene's germline CDR1 is MDHEN and CDR2 SYDVKM. Trimming removed 7 bases from V and 0 bases from J, with 18 bases in between. The sequences come from CD4+ or CD8+ T cells sorted from blood, collected in a trial of the OX40 agonist ivuxolimab. The receptor was isolated from an adult with an advanced solid tumor such as melanoma, head and neck, liver or kidney cancer. This sequence joins TRBV28 and TRBJ1-1; the D is unclear. CDR3 loop: CASNRGRAVMNTEAFF. The CDR3 region has the DNA TGTGCCAGCAACCGGGGTAGGGCCGTTATGAACACTGAAGCTTTCTTT.